This T cell receptor beta chain emerged from a study of cytomegalovirus exposure and HLA in healthy donors. Study conclusions and caveats: Indistinguishable V segments, including TRBV6-2 and TRBV6-3, were excluded.

As for this clone: The antigen remains undetermined.

The PCR used 60 Vbeta and 13 Jbeta primers. TCRdb's table, derived via immunoSEQ multiplex PCR, lists solely in-frame clones and lacks some. The data contain under 80,000 clones, around 67% of them singletons. CDR1 is MRHNA and CDR2 is SNTAGT in the germline V gene. Trimming stripped 1 base from V and 5 bases from J, with 12 bases between. This CDR3 is 16 amino acids long. The sequence derives from a woman in her 30s in good health and CMV-seronegative. The chain is built from TRBV6-4 and TRBJ1-6; D not certain. Source material: PBMCs. CDR3 in amino acids: CASSDWQVRDNSPLHF. The CDR3 DNA is TGTGCCAGCAGTGACTGGCAGGTCAGAGATAATTCACCCCTCCACTTT.